This is a list of T cell receptor beta chains from one sample in a study of blood T cells in healthy people across ages. TCRdb redid the calling of the 5' RACE reads with MiXCR, one entry per CDR3 protein. The repertoire has 700,000 to 950,000 distinct CDR3 sequences, nearly 60% of them found once; the top ten carry about 20%. Specimen: blood. The receptors here all came from a man younger than 45 in good health. Each CDR3 is given without its conserved first and last residue.

TRBV3-1	TRBJ1-5	ASSQDTTTNQPQH
TRBV6-5	TRBJ2-1	ASSRWDRKDNEQF
TRBV28	TRBJ2-5	ASLPGAGWGKETQY
TRBV7-7	TRBJ2-1	ASSLAGEGGNEQF
TRBV7-9	.	ASTNAGYEQY
TRBV12-3/TRBV12-4	TRBJ1-2	ASSLWGRSSGYT
TRBV11-2	TRBJ2-3	ASSLDYPFTDTQY
TRBV28	TRBJ1-2	ASSFVRSTLDYGYT
TRBV4-1	TRBJ2-1	ASSHLLDNEQF
TRBV7-2	TRBJ1-1	ASSLVVTGRTEAF
TRBV7-2	TRBJ2-1	ASSLVSGSMYEQF
TRBV20-1	TRBJ1-1	SATRENTEAF
TRBV4-1	TRBJ2-3	ASSWSLVDTQY
TRBV4-2	TRBJ1-2	ASSQETGGAGGYT
TRBV7-7	TRBJ2-7	ASSLGTGTTYEQY
TRBV27	.	ASSPLGDQETQY
TRBV13	TRBJ2-7	ASSPTGIVPYEQY
TRBV27	TRBJ2-1	ASPPEAGGRWEQF
TRBV6-6	TRBJ1-1	ASSYEESSNTEAF
TRBV7-9	.	ASTDTSLGTGSCEQY
TRBV20-1	TRBJ2-3	SARGFGGRALGTDTQY
TRBV27	TRBJ1-5	ASSLTGYRNQPQH
TRBV29-1	TRBJ1-2	SVEEDYGYT